This T cell receptor beta chain stems from a study of T cell changes during pregnancy in multiple sclerosis. The repertoire was sequenced with immunoSEQ multiplex PCR; TCRdb's copy has only in-frame clones and lacks some. The table lists over 50,000 clones, around nine tenths of them singletons, with approximately 1.5% in the top ten. Germline lookup yields CDR1 LGHNT and CDR2 FRNRAP. The CDR3 runs 13 residues. V shed 2 bases and J shed 1 base, with 5 bases lying between them. This receptor was identified in a female donor in good health, enrolled as a control in a pregnancy study. This chain uses TRBV12-5 with TRBJ1-1, with D possibly being TRBD1 (5 bases). Sample: peripheral blood, taken in the third trimester of pregnancy. The CDR3 here is CASGLTGNTEAFF. CDR3 nucleotide sequence: TGTGCTAGTGGTTTGACAGGGAACACTGAAGCTTTCTTT.